The entry that follows covers one T cell receptor beta chain sequence. As yet, its antigen is unknown. The germline V and J ends were trimmed by 0 bases and 4 bases, with 8 bases remaining between them. CDR3 size: 14 residues. The germline gives CDR1 LNHDA, CDR2 SQIVND (reference sequence). The data originate from a study of OX40 agonist ivuxolimab in advanced cancers. The table came from immunoSEQ multiplex PCR; TCRdb's copy has only in-frame clones and leaves some out. The sample consists of tens of thousands of clones, around 80% of them appearing once. Findings and limits, study-wide: Antigens targeted by the expanded peripheral T cells were not determined. Clonal expansion in partial responders at 0.1-3.0 mg/kg ranked among the lowest. CD8+ T cells showed, on average, more clonal expansion than CD4+ cells. At 0.1 to 3.0 mg/kg, CD4+ and CD8+ blood T cells expanded clonally by week 6.

The receptor was isolated from an adult with an advanced solid tumor such as melanoma, head and neck, liver or kidney cancer. Sequenced here: CD4+ or CD8+ T cells sorted from blood, sampled in a trial of the OX40 agonist ivuxolimab. The chain uses TRBV19 and TRBJ2-3; no reliable D call. Written as DNA, the CDR3 is TGTGCCAGTAGTATAGATCCCGGGTCAGATACGCAGTATTTT. Protein product: CASSIDPGSDTQYF.